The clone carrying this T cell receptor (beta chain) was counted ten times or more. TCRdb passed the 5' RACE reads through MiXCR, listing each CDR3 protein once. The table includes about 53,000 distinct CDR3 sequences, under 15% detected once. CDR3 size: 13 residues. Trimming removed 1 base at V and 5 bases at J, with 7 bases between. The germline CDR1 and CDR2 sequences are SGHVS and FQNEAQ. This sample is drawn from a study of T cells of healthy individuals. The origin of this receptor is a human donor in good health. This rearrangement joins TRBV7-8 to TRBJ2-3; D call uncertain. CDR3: CASSLVTVDTQYF. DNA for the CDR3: TGTGCCAGCAGCTTAGTAACTGTAGATACGCAGTATTTT.